This T cell receptor (beta chain) was obtained from a study of identical twins. Study outcomes and limitations: Out-of-frame alpha sequences shared by twins were enriched for low generation probability. Carriage of fewer insertions was seen in abundant cord blood beta clonotypes, whereas memory repertoires showed none.

Everyone who gave samples was a healthy Caucasian. This CDR3 is 16 amino acids long. Germline V gene lookup returns CDR1 MGHRA and CDR2 YSYEKL. One entry per CDR3 protein results from TCRdb running MiXCR on the 5' RACE reads. The sample yields approximately 300,000 distinct CDR3 sequences, around 9.7% seen once. As for this clonotype: Its antigen is still unknown. Mismatch with germline at one junction end may stem from a read error.

This sample was shared with a second study, whose subject was yellow fever vaccine responses in identical twins.

The receptor was isolated from a woman under 30 in good health. Sample: CD8+ T cells sorted from blood. The rearrangement joins TRBV4-1 to TRBJ2-3, with 9 bases identical to TRBD1. The CDR3 coding sequence is TGCGCTAGCAGCCAAGCCGGGACAGGGATCACAGATACGCAGTATTTT. Translation gives CASSQAGTGITDTQYF.